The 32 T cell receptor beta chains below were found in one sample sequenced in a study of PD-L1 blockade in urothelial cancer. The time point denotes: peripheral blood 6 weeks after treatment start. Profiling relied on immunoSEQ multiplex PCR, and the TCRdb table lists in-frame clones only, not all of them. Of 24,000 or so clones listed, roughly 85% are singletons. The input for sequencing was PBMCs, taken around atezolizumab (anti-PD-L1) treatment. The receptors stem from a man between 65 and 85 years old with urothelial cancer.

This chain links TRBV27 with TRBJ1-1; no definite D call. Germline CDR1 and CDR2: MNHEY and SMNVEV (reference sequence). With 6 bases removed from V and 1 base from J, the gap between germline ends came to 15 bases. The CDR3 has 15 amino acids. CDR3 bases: TGTGCCAGCAGATTGCAGCCGGGATCGAACACTGAAGCTTTCTTT. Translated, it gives CASRLQPGSNTEAFF.

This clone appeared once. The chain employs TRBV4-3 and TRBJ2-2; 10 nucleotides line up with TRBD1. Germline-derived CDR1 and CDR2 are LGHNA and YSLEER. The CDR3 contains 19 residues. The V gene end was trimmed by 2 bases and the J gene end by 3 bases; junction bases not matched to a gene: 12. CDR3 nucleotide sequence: TGCGCCAGCAGCCAACCCGGGACAGGGGTTTTATTCGACACCGGGGAGCTGTTTTTT. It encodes CASSQPGTGVLFDTGELFF.

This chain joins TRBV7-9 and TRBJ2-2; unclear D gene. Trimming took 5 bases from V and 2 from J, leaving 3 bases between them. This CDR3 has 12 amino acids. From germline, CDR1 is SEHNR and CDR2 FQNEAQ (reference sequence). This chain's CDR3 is CASSHNTGELFF. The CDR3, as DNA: TGTGCCAGCAGCCATAACACCGGGGAGCTGTTTTTT.

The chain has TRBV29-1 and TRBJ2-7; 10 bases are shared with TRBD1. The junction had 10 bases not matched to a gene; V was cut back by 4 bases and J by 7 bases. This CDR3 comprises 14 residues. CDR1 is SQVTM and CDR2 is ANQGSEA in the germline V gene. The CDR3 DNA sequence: TGCAGCGTTGCCTGGGACAGGGGTGTTTGGGAGCAGTACTTC. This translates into CSVAWDRGVWEQYF.

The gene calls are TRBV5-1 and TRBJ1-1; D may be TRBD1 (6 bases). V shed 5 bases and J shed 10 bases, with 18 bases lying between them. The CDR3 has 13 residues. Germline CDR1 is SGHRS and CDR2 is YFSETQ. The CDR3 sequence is CASRAGETGLAFF. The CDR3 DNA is TGCGCCAGCAGAGCAGGGGAAACAGGTTTAGCTTTCTTT.

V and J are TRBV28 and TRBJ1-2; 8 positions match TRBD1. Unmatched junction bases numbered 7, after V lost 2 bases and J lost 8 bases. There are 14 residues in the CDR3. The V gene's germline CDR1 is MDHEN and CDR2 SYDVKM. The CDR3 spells CASSLQGAGGGYTF. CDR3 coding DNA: TGTGCCAGCAGTTTACAGGGGGCAGGCGGAGGCTACACCTTC.

The CDR3 sequence is CASSQVHDSGRAITNEQFF. CDR3 in DNA: TGTGCCAGCAGCCAAGTCCACGATAGCGGGAGGGCCATAACGAATGAGCAGTTCTTC. The rearrangement links TRBV4-2 to TRBJ2-1; 11 bases map to TRBD2. Germline lookup yields CDR1 LGHNA and CDR2 YNFKEQ. The CDR3 covers 19 residues. The V gene end was trimmed by 1 base and the J gene end by 7 bases; junction bases not matched to a gene: 15.

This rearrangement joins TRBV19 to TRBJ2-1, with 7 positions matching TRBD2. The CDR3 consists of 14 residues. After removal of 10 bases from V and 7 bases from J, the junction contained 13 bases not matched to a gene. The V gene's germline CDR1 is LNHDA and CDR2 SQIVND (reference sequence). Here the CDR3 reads CATADRDYLNEQFF. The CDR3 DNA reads TGTGCCACTGCCGACCGGGACTACCTTAATGAGCAGTTCTTC.

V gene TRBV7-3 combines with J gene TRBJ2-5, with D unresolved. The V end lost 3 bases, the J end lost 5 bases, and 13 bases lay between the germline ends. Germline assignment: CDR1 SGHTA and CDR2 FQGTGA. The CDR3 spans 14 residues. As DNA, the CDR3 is TGTGCCAGCAGCTTGAATGGTTACGGGGAGACCCAGTACTTC. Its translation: CASSLNGYGETQYF.

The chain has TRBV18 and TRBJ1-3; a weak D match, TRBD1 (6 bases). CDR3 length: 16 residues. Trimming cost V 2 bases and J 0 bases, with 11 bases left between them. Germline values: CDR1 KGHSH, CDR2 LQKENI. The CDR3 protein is CASSPSGALSGNTIYF. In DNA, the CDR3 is TGTGCCAGCTCACCATCAGGGGCCCTCTCTGGAAACACCATATATTTT.

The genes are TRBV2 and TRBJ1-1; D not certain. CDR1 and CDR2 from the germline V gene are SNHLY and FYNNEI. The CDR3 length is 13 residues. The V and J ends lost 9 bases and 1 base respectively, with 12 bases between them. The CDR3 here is CARKAGRNTEAFF. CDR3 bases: TGTGCCAGAAAAGCCGGTAGGAACACTGAAGCTTTCTTT.

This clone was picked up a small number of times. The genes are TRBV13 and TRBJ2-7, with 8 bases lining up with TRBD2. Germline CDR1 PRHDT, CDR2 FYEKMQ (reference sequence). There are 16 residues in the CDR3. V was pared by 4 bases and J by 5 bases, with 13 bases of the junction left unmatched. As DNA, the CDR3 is TGTGCCAGCAGCTACGACCCCGGGACTAGTATCAACGAGCAGTACTTC. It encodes CASSYDPGTSINEQYF.

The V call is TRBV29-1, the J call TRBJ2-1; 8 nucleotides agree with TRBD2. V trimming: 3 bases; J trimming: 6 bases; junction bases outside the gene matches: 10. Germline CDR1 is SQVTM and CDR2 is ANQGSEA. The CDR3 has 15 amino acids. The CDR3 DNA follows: TGCAGCGTTGACGGGGGGGAGGTCGTAGGCAATGAGCAGTTCTTC. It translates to CSVDGGEVVGNEQFF.

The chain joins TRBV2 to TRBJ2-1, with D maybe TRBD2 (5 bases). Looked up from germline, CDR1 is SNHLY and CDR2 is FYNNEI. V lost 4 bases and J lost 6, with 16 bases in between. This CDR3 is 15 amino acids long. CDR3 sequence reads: CASSAGQRESNEQFF. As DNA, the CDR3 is TGTGCCAGCAGTGCTGGGCAGAGGGAATCCAATGAGCAGTTCTTC.

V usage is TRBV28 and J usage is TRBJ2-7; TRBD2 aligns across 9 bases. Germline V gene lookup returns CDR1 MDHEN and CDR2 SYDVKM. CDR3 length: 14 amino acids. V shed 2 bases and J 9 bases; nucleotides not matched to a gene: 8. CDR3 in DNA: TGTGCCAGCAGTTTAACCAGCGGGAGGTCTGCGCAGTACTTC. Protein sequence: CASSLTSGRSAQYF.

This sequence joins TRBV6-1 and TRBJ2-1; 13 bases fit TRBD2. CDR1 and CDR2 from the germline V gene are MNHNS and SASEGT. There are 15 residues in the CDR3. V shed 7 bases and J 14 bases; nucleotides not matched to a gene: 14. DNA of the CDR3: TGTGCCAGCAACATGGGACTAGCGGGATTTGGCATAGAGTTCTTC. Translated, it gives CASNMGLAGFGIEFF.

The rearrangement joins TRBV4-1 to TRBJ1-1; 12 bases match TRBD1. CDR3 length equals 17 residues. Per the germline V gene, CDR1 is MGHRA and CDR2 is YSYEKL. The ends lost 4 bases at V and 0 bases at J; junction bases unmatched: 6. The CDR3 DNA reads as TGCGCCAGCAGCCCCGGGACAGGGGGCGAAATGAACACTGAAGCTTTCTTT. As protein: CASSPGTGGEMNTEAFF.

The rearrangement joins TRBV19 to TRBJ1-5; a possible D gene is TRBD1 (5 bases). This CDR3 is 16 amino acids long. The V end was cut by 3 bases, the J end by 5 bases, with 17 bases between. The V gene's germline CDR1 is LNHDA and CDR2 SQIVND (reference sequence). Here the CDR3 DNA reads TGTGCCAGTAGTATGGAAGGCCAGGGTGGCCATCAGCCCCAGCATTTT. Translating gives CASSMEGQGGHQPQHF.

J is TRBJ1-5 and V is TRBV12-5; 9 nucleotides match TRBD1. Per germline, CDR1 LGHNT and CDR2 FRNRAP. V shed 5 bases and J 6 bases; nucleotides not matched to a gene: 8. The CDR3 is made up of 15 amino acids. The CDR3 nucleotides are TGTGCTAGTGGTCCCGGACAGGGGTATGCTCAGCCCCAGCATTTT. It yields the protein CASGPGQGYAQPQHF. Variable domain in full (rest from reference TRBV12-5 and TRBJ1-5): DARVTQTPRHKVTEMGQEVTMRCQPILGHNTVFWYRQTMMQGLELLAYFRNRAPLDDSGMPKDRFSAEMPDATLATLKIQPSEPRDSAVYFCASGPGQGYAQPQHFGDGTRLSIL.

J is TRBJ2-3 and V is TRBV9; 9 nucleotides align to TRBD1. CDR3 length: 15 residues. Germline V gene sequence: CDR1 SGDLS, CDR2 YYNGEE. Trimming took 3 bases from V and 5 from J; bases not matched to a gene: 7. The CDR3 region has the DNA TGTGCCAGCAGCGCCCGGACAGGGGTGGGAGATACGCAGTATTTT. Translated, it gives CASSARTGVGDTQYF. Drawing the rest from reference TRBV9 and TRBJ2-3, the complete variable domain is DSGVTQTPKHLITATGQRVTLRCSPRSGDLSVYWYQQSLDQGLQFLIQYYNGEERAKGNILERFSAQQFPDLHSELNLSSLELGDSALYFCASSARTGVGDTQYFGPGTRLTVL.

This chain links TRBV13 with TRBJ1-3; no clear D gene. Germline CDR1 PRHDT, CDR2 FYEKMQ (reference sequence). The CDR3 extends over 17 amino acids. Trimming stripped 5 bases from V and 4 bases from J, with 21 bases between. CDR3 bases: TGTGCCAGCAGCCTCCGGACTTATATCGTTCCAGGAAACACCATATATTTT. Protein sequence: CASSLRTYIVPGNTIYF.

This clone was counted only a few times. CDR3 loop: CASSPYHQLAVVETQYF. The CDR3 nucleotides are TGCGCCAGCAGCCCTTACCACCAGCTAGCCGTTGTAGAGACCCAGTACTTC. The J gene is TRBJ2-5, the V gene TRBV4-3, with D perhaps matching TRBD2 (5 bases). The germline CDR1 and CDR2 sequences are LGHNA and YSLEER. There are 17 residues in the CDR3. V was cut by 4 bases and J by 4 bases, with 22 bases left in between.

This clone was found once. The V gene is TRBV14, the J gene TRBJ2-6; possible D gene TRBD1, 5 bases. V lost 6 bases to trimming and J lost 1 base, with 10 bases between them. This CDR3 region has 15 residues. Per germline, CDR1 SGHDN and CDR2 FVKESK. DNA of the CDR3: TGTGCCAGCAGTTTTCAGGGTTCTGGGGCCAACGTCCTGACTTTC. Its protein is CASSFQGSGANVLTF.

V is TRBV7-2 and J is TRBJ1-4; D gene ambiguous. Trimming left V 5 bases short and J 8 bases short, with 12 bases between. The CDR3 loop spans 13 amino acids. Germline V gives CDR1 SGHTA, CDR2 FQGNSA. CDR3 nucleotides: TGTGCCAGCAGCGTCGGGGTGGCCGAAAAACTGTTTTTT. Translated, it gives CASSVGVAEKLFF.

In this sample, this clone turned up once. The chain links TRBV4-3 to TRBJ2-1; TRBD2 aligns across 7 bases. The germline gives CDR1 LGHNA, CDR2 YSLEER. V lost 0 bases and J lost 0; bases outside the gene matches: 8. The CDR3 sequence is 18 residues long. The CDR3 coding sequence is TGCGCCAGCAGCCAAGAGAGCGCGGGAGTGGGCTCCTACAATGAGCAGTTCTTC. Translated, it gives CASSQESAGVGSYNEQFF.

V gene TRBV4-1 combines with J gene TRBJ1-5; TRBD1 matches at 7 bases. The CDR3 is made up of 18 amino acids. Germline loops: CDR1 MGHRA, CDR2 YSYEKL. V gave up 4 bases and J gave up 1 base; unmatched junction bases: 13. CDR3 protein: CASSLSPLLDRSNQPQHF. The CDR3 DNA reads TGCGCCAGCAGCCTTTCCCCGCTCTTGGACAGGAGCAATCAGCCCCAGCATTTT.

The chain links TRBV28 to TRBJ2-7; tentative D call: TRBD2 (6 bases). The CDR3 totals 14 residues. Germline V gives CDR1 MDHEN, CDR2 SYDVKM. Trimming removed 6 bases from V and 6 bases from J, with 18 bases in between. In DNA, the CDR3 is TGTGCCAGCAGCCGGGGACTCCTCCTACGCGAGCAGTACTTC. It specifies CASSRGLLLREQYF.

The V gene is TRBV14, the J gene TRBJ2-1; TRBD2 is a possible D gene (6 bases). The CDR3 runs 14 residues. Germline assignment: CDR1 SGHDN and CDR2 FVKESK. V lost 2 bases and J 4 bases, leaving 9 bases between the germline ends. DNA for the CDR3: TGTGCCAGCAGCCAACTAGCGCGATACAATGAGCAGTTCTTC. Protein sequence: CASSQLARYNEQFF. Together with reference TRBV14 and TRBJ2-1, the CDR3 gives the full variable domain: EAGVTQFPSHSVIEKGQTVTLRCDPISGHDNLYWYRRVMGKEIKFLLHFVKESKQDESGMPNNRFLAERTGGTYSTLKVQPAELEDSGVYFCASSQLARYNEQFFGPGTRLTVL.

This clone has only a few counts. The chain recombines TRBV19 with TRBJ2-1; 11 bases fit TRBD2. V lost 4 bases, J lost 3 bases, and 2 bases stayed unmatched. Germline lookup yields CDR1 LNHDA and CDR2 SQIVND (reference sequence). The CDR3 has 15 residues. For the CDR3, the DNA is TGTGCCAGTAGTAGAACTAGCGGGAGCTACAATGAGCAGTTCTTC. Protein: CASSRTSGSYNEQFF. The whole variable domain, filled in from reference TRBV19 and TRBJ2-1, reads DGGITQSPKYLFRKEGQNVTLSCEQNLNHDAMYWYRQDPGQGLRLIYYSQIVNDFQKGDIAEGYSVSREKKESFPLTVTSAQKNPTAFYLCASSRTSGSYNEQFFGPGTRLTVL.

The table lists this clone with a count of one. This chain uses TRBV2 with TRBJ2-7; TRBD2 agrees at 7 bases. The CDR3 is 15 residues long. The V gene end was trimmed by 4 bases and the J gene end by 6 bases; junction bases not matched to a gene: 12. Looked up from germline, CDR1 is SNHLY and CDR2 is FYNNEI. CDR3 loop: CASSVGEGTSGEQYF. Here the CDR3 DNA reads TGTGCCAGCAGTGTCGGGGAGGGGACTTCGGGCGAGCAGTACTTC.

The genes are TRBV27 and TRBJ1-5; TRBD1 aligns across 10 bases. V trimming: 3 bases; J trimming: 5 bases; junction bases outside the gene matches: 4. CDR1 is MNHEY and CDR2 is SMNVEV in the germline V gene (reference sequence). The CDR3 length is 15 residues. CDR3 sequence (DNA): TGTGCCAGCAGTTTTTATGGGACAGGGGATCAGCCCCAGCATTTT. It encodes CASSFYGTGDQPQHF.

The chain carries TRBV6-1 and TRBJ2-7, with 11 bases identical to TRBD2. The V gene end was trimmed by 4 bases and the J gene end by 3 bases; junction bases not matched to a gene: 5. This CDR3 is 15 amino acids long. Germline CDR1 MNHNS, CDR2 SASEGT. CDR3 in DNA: TGTGCCAGCAGTGCCCGACTAGCGGGATTCTACGAGCAGTACTTC. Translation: CASSARLAGFYEQYF.